Following are 11 T cell receptor beta chains from one sample sequenced in a study of T cells in Graves' hyperthyroidism and ophthalmopathy. RNA transcripts served as the template for amplifying TCR beta CDR3 regions. TCR CDR3 regions were first amplified by RT-PCR with HTBI primers. Each CDR3 protein is one row after TCRdb ran MiXCR on the multiplex PCR reads. The sample has hundreds of thousands of distinct CDR3 sequences; roughly 15% are singletons. Material: blood. These receptors all come from a woman between 40 and 55 years old with Graves' ophthalmopathy.

This chain joins TRBV5-4 and TRBJ1-2, with a weak D call TRBD1 (5 bases). The germline V and J ends were trimmed by 7 bases and 4 bases, with 17 bases remaining between them. CDR1 is SGHNT and CDR2 is YYREEE in the germline V gene (reference sequence). The CDR3 has 14 amino acids. In DNA form, the CDR3 reads TGTGCCAGCGGCTCCATGCAGGGCGGCTATGGCTACACCTTC. Protein sequence: CASGSMQGGYGYTF.

With respect to this clonotype: This may be a read error: a much more frequent sequence differs by one nucleotide. J is TRBJ2-3 and V is TRBV6-5; tentative D call: TRBD1 (6 bases). V lost 4 bases, J lost 1 base, and 9 bases lay in between. Per germline, CDR1 MNHEY and CDR2 SVGAGI. This CDR3 comprises 14 residues. The CDR3 sequence: CASSWTVGTDTQYF. Here the CDR3 DNA reads TGTGCCAGCAGTTGGACAGTGGGCACAGATACGCAGTATTTT.

This chain joins TRBV11-2 and TRBJ2-7, with D possibly being TRBD1 or TRBD2 (6 bases each). The CDR3 sequence is 15 residues long. Trimming left V 5 bases short and J 0 bases short, with 14 bases between. Looked up from germline, CDR1 is SGHAT and CDR2 is FQNNGV. This chain's CDR3 is CASSRAPGASYEQYF. The CDR3 coding sequence is TGTGCCAGCAGCCGGGCCCCGGGGGCCTCCTACGAGCAGTACTTC.

At least ten counts were recorded for this clonotype. The chain is built from TRBV29-1 and TRBJ1-2, with D tentatively TRBD1 (5 bases). CDR1 and CDR2 from the germline V gene are SQVTM and ANQGSEA. Between the trimmed V and J ends, which lost 7 bases and 9 bases, there was a span of 15 bases. This CDR3 contains 11 residues. This CDR3 reads CSASGGRSYTF. The CDR3 coding sequence is TGCAGCGCCTCCGGGGGTAGGAGCTACACCTTC.

The V gene is TRBV20-1, the J gene TRBJ2-2, with D perhaps TRBD2 (5 bases). Trimming left V 0 bases short and J 0 bases short, with 14 bases between. CDR1 is DFQATT and CDR2 is SNEGSKA in the germline V gene (reference sequence). The CDR3 extends over 17 amino acids. CDR3 DNA: TGCAGTGCTAGAGATGGGGAGCAACCACCGAACACCGGGGAGCTGTTTTTT. This sequence encodes CSARDGEQPPNTGELFF.

This clonotype was seen at least ten times. The chain recombines TRBV7-2 with TRBJ2-5; D unclear. V was trimmed by 5 bases and J by 5 bases, leaving 12 bases between them. The CDR3 is 13 residues long. Germline CDR1 reads SGHTA; CDR2 reads FQGNSA. CDR3 sequence: CASSTTVGETQYF. The CDR3 region has the DNA TGTGCCAGCAGCACTACCGTTGGGGAGACCCAGTACTTC.

This clonotype was recorded many times. This chain joins TRBV12-3 or TRBV12-4 and TRBJ2-7; weak D call: TRBD2 (5 bases). The CDR3 length is 15 residues. With 2 bases removed from V and 0 bases from J, the gap between germline ends came to 11 bases. The CDR3 sequence: CASSLFLATSYEQYF. DNA for the CDR3: TGTGCCAGCAGTTTATTCCTAGCTACCTCCTACGAGCAGTACTTC.

This clonotype was observed many times. The gene calls are TRBV12-3 or TRBV12-4 and TRBJ2-7, with 11 bases matching TRBD2. The CDR3 contains 15 residues. V shed 4 bases, J shed 5 bases, and the junction held 7 bases outside the gene matches. Here the CDR3 DNA reads TGTGCCAGCAGTTCTTCACTAGCGGGAGAGCACGAGCAGTACTTC. Its translation is CASSSSLAGEHEQYF.

This clonotype showed up just a few times. A much larger clone is a single base away; this may be a read error. The chain joins TRBV2 to TRBJ2-7; the match to TRBD2 covers 15 bases. This CDR3 contains 14 residues. In germline, CDR1 is SNHLY, CDR2 FYNNEI. CDR3: CASRGLAGGGEQCF. The CDR3 DNA sequence: TGTGCCAGCAGGGGACTAGCGGGAGGTGGGGAGCAGTGCTTC.

This clonotype was observed a few times. The chain combines TRBV19 with TRBJ2-2; TRBD2 matches at 13 bases. This CDR3 spans 16 amino acids. After removal of 5 bases from V and 5 bases from J, the junction contained 5 bases not matched to a gene. Germline CDR1 is LNHDA and CDR2 is SQIVND (reference sequence). For the CDR3, the DNA is TGTGCCAGTAGTTGGACTAGCGGGAGTTTTACCGGGGAGCTGTTTTTT. Translation: CASSWTSGSFTGELFF.

This clonotype was found many times. The chain recombines TRBV6-1 with TRBJ1-5; perhaps TRBD1 as D (6 bases). This CDR3 is 13 amino acids long. Germline V lookup: CDR1 MNHNS, CDR2 SASEGT. The V end was cut by 4 bases, the J end by 7 bases, with 11 bases between. In DNA form, the CDR3 reads TGTGCCAGCAGTGGGACAGTTACCCAGCCCCAGCATTTT. It yields the protein CASSGTVTQPQHF.